This section outlines one T cell receptor beta chain sequence together with its context. The entry originates in a study of blood T cell repertoires in COVID-19. Study-wide context: The United States, Italy and Spain were the sources of the acute and convalescent COVID-19 samples. T cells, B-cell-depleted T cells, or PBMCs supplied cDNA or gDNA.

CDR3 length equals 15 residues. V lost 7 bases, J lost 5 bases, and 10 bases stayed unmatched. Germline values: CDR1 MNHEY, CDR2 SVGAGI. Per the original methods: Nucleated cell number was recorded as an estimate derived from reference gene primer amplification. Clones were sequenced by immunoSEQ multiplex PCR, and TCRdb holds only the in-frame ones, with some missing. V, J and clone size derive from that table, while D and trimming were established from the DNA sequence. The repertoire holds 150,000 to 200,000 clones, with about 89% as singletons. This clonotype was obtained from a man between 18 and 35 years old who had recovered from COVID-19. V gene TRBV6-5 combines with J gene TRBJ2-2; 7 bases agree with TRBD2. Sample: peripheral blood. The CDR3 protein is CASTPAGSGTGELFF. CDR3 DNA sequence: TGTGCCAGCACCCCGGCGGGTAGCGGGACCGGGGAGCTGTTTTTT.